This record looks at one T cell receptor (beta chain) sequence and its context. The same CDR3 also results from other DNA sequences found in this sample. The source of the sample is a study of blood T cell repertoires in COVID-19. Overall study: The analysed material was cDNA or gDNA that came from T cells, B-cell-depleted T cells, or PBMCs.

Produced via immunoSEQ multiplex PCR; TCRdb's table is partial and in-frame only. The sample holds roughly 83,000 clones, about 87% seen once. Trimming left V 1 base short and J 0 bases short, with 6 bases between. Germline lookup yields CDR1 KGHSH and CDR2 LQKENI. The CDR3 loop spans 14 amino acids. Input material: peripheral blood. J is TRBJ1-1 and V is TRBV18; tentatively, D is TRBD1 (5 bases). The receptor comes from an older man with active or convalescent COVID-19. CDR3 coding DNA: TGTGCCAGCTCACCACAGGGGTTGAACACTGAAGCTTTCTTT. This codes for CASSPQGLNTEAFF. Combining the CDR3 with reference TRBV18 and TRBJ1-1 gives the whole variable domain NAGVMQNPRHLVRRRGQEARLRCSPMKGHSHVYWYRQLPEEGLKFMVYLQKENIIDESGMPKERFSAEFPKEGPSILRIQQVVRGDSAAYFCASSPQGLNTEAFFGQGTRLTVV.